What follows describes a single T cell receptor (beta chain). Its cognate antigen is unknown. The repertoire was sequenced with immunoSEQ multiplex PCR; TCRdb's copy has only in-frame clones and lacks some. The table has over 100,000 clones, 85% to 95% seen once. The data were obtained in a study of T cell repertoires and HLA-DP antigens. Background on the study: In vitro CD4+ alloreactivity was against HeLa-presented HLA-DP. Versus self, one alloantigen differed at one groove amino acid, the other at ten.

The V end was cut by 0 bases, the J end by 1 base, with 9 bases between. The CDR3 length is 15 residues. The V gene's germline CDR1 is SGHRS and CDR2 YFSETQ. The receptor was derived from a woman aged 18-29 years in good health and CMV-seronegative. The chain is built from TRBV5-1 and TRBJ2-3; D perhaps matches TRBD2 (6 bases). The sample taken for sequencing was CD4+ T cells from PBMCs. CDR3 nucleotides: TGCGCCAGCAGCTTGGCGGGGGAGGGCACAGATACGCAGTATTTT. It codes for CASSLAGEGTDTQYF.